The 32 T cell receptor beta chains listed next were all sequenced from one sample in a study of shared clonotypes between healthy human individuals. Produced via immunoSEQ multiplex PCR; TCRdb's table is partial and in-frame only. The sample gives about half a million clones, 60% to 80% of which show up once; about 11% is in the top ten. The sample consisted of PBMCs. The receptors shown here come from a woman in her thirties or forties in good health. Some clones in this sample may be carry-over from other donors' samples.

Concerning this clone itself: This likely stems from a read error, as it lies one base from a far larger clone. The sample has other DNA sequences that encode this CDR3 too. The J gene is TRBJ1-1, the V gene TRBV29-1, with 12 nucleotides matching TRBD1. This CDR3 has 13 amino acids. Looked up from germline, CDR1 is SQVTM and CDR2 is ANQGSEA. CDR3 sequence: CSVGTGGNTEAFF. CDR3 DNA: TGCAGCGTGGGGACAGGGGGCAACACTGAGGCTTTCTTT.

The J gene is TRBJ2-1, the V gene TRBV11-1, with D perhaps being TRBD1 or TRBD2 (5 bases each). The CDR3 covers 18 residues. The V and J ends lost 6 bases and 0 bases respectively, with 21 bases between them. Germline-derived CDR1 and CDR2 are SGHAT and FQDESV (reference sequence). The CDR3 is CASSPSHKGPSSYNEQFF. CDR3 sequence (DNA): TGTGCCAGCAGTCCGTCCCACAAGGGACCCAGCTCCTACAATGAGCAGTTCTTC.

The chain couples TRBV6-4 to TRBJ2-1; D may correspond to TRBD1 or TRBD2 (6 bases each). Germline V lookup: CDR1 MRHNA, CDR2 SNTAGT. Trimming pared 4 bases from V and 7 bases from J, leaving 14 bases between. This CDR3 region has 14 residues. The CDR3 nucleotides read TGTGCCAGCAGTGCGGGGGCAGGGGTAAATGAGCAGTTCTTC. Protein: CASSAGAGVNEQFF.

Only one count was recorded for this clone. The chain recombines TRBV6-1 with TRBJ2-7; weak D call: TRBD1 (6 bases). Trimming took 4 bases from V and 4 from J, leaving 11 bases between them. The CDR3 has 13 amino acids. CDR1 is MNHNS, CDR2 SASEGT, per germline. In nucleotides, the CDR3 is TGTGCCAGCAGTGTCGGGACAATTTACGAGCAGTACTTC. It codes for CASSVGTIYEQYF.

The chain is built from TRBV5-1 and TRBJ2-7, with TRBD1 identical over 10 bases. The length of the CDR3 is 14 residues. Germline V gives CDR1 SGHRS, CDR2 YFSETQ. J lost 1 base, V lost 3 bases, and 1 base had no gene match. Here the CDR3 reads CASSWTGGSYEQYF. DNA for the CDR3: TGCGCCAGCAGCTGGACAGGGGGATCCTACGAGCAGTACTTC.

CDR3 DNA: TGTGCCAGCAGTGGAGTTAGGTTACTTTCCAGTTACAATGAGCAGTTCTTC. This codes for CASSGVRLLSSYNEQFF. This chain connects TRBV28 to TRBJ2-1, with D uncertain. V dropped 5 bases and J dropped 4 bases, with 21 bases sitting between them. The CDR3 sequence is 17 residues long. The germline CDR1 and CDR2 sequences are MDHEN and SYDVKM.

The rearrangement links TRBV20-1 to TRBJ2-2; no clear D. Germline assignment: CDR1 DFQATT and CDR2 SNEGSKA (reference sequence). The CDR3 contains 11 residues. V was trimmed by 0 bases and J by 7 bases, leaving 3 bases between them. The CDR3 DNA sequence: TGCAGTGCTAGAGAGAACGGGGAGCTGTTTTTT. Its protein is CSARENGELFF.

V is TRBV30 and J is TRBJ2-2, with 11 bases fitting TRBD2. From germline, CDR1 is GTSNPN and CDR2 SVGIG (reference sequence). The CDR3 has 14 amino acids. The trim removed 2 bases at V and 6 bases at J, leaving 2 bases unmatched. CDR3 amino acids: CAWSRLAGSGELFF. CDR3 nucleotides: TGTGCCTGGAGTAGACTAGCGGGATCCGGGGAGCTGTTTTTT.

The chain is built from TRBV2 and TRBJ2-3; 10 bases map to TRBD2. Per the germline V gene, CDR1 is SNHLY and CDR2 is FYNNEI. With 6 bases clipped from V and 0 bases from J, the junction kept 3 bases outside the gene matches. The CDR3 loop spans 15 amino acids. CDR3 sequence reads: CASRGTSASTDTQYF. The CDR3 nucleotides read TGTGCCAGCAGGGGGACTAGCGCTAGCACAGATACGCAGTATTTT.

V is TRBV7-2 and J is TRBJ2-1; TRBD2 aligns across 10 bases. Germline CDR1 SGHTA, CDR2 FQGNSA. This CDR3 is 16 amino acids long. V trimming: 1 base; J trimming: 11 bases; junction bases outside the gene matches: 11. CDR3 sequence: CASSLVVAGGGVKQFF. The CDR3 bases are TGTGCCAGCAGCTTAGTCGTAGCGGGAGGTGGGGTGAAGCAGTTCTTC.

The rearrangement joins TRBV28 to TRBJ1-2; D gene unclear. Deletions cut 6 bases from V and 3 bases from J, with 14 bases between. This CDR3 comprises 14 residues. CDR1 and CDR2 (germline): MDHEN, SYDVKM. This chain's CDR3 is CASSPQHRYYGYTF. CDR3 nucleotides: TGTGCCAGCAGCCCACAACACCGATACTATGGCTACACCTTC.

J is TRBJ2-7 and V is TRBV5-1; TRBD2 might be the D (6 bases). The CDR3 runs 13 residues. CDR1 is SGHRS and CDR2 is YFSETQ in the germline V gene. Trimming took 4 bases from V and 1 from J, leaving 9 bases between them. The CDR3 coding sequence is TGCGCCAGCAGCGCCGGGGGTTCCTACGAGCAGTACTTC. Protein product: CASSAGGSYEQYF.

This sequence joins TRBV6-1 and TRBJ2-3, with 9 bases matching TRBD2. This CDR3 comprises 15 residues. The V and J ends lost 6 bases and 3 bases, in that order; junction bases with no gene match: 7. Germline-derived CDR1 and CDR2 are MNHNS and SASEGT. The CDR3 protein is CASSLSGSGTDTQYF. CDR3 in DNA: TGTGCCAGCAGCCTTAGCGGGAGCGGGACAGATACGCAGTATTTT.

This clone has ten or more counts. This sample includes further DNA sequences coding for the same CDR3. This sequence joins TRBV28 and TRBJ2-2; 7 nucleotides line up with TRBD1. Losses at the gene ends were 3 bases for V and 0 bases for J; bases not matched to a gene: 10. This CDR3 region has 18 residues. Germline V gene data show CDR1 as MDHEN and CDR2 as SYDVKM. The CDR3 here is CASSFTQHTGANTGELFF. Written as DNA, the CDR3 is TGTGCCAGCAGTTTCACTCAACACACAGGGGCGAACACCGGGGAGCTGTTTTTT. Full variable domain (remainder filled in from reference TRBV28 and TRBJ2-2): DVKVTQSSRYLVKRTGEKVFLECVQDMDHENMFWYRQDPGLGLRLIYFSYDVKMKEKGDIPEGYSVSREKKERFSLILESASTNQTSMYLCASSFTQHTGANTGELFFGEGSRLTVL.

This clone came up a few times. The CDR3, as DNA: TGTGCCAGCAGTCGGTCCCGGGAGGGGAATGAGCAGTTCTTC. Translating it yields CASSRSREGNEQFF. This chain connects TRBV6-4 to TRBJ2-1; 8 bases are shared with TRBD2. The germline CDR1 and CDR2 sequences are MRHNA and SNTAGT. This CDR3 spans 14 amino acids. After removal of 5 bases from V and 7 bases from J, the junction contained 7 bases not matched to a gene.

Turning to this clone: This likely stems from a read error, as it lies one base from a far larger clone. This chain uses TRBV15 with TRBJ2-7; TRBD2 agrees at 7 bases. Unmatched junction bases numbered 21, after V lost 0 bases and J lost 4 bases. The CDR3 spans 20 residues. Germline loops: CDR1 LNHNV, CDR2 YYDKDF (reference sequence). CDR3 residues: CATSRDRDWGAGPRRYEQYF. In DNA form, the CDR3 reads TGTGCCACCAGCAGAGACAGGGATTGGGGAGCGGGACCACGTCGGTACGAGCAGTACTTC.

This chain connects TRBV25-1 to TRBJ2-2; D not certain. Germline CDR1 and CDR2: MGHDK and SYGVNS. With 8 bases removed from V and 3 bases from J, the gap between germline ends came to 10 bases. CDR3 length: 13 residues. The CDR3 reads CASALGYTGELFF. The CDR3 DNA follows: TGTGCCAGCGCCCTTGGGTACACCGGGGAGCTGTTTTTT. The full variable domain, rest sourced from reference TRBV25-1 and TRBJ2-2, is EADIYQTPRYLVIGTGKKITLECSQTMGHDKMYWYQQDPGMELHLIHYSYGVNSTEKGDLSSESTVSRIRTEHFPLTLESARPSHTSQYLCASALGYTGELFFGEGSRLTVL.

A few counts support this clone. Other DNA sequences in this sample translate to the same CDR3. This chain connects TRBV5-1 to TRBJ1-1; 11 nucleotides agree with TRBD1. V shed 0 bases, J shed 4 bases, and the junction held 2 bases outside the gene matches. The CDR3 has 15 amino acids. Germline CDR1 reads SGHRS; CDR2 reads YFSETQ. CDR3 nucleotide sequence: TGCGCCAGCAGCTTGGAAGGGACAGGGGGCACTGAAGCTTTCTTT. Translated, it gives CASSLEGTGGTEAFF.

The gene calls are TRBV7-3 and TRBJ1-4; tentative D call: TRBD1 (5 bases). Trimming stripped 1 base from V and 7 bases from J, with 7 bases between. Germline V gene data show CDR1 as SGHTA and CDR2 as FQGTGA. This CDR3 spans 13 amino acids. CDR3 in amino acids: CASSLIGGEKLFF. The CDR3 DNA follows: TGTGCCAGCAGCTTAATCGGGGGTGAAAAACTGTTTTTT.

In regard to this clone: An end of the junction does not agree with germline; a read error may underlie this. The rearrangement joins TRBV7-9 to TRBJ2-2, with D uncertain. Germline CDR1 is SEHNR and CDR2 is FQNEAQ (reference sequence). This CDR3 comprises 14 residues. This CDR3 is CAGSSTRVTGELFF. The DNA for the CDR3 is TGTGCCGGCAGCTCAACAAGGGTCACCGGGGAGCTGTTTTTT.

The chain has TRBV11-1 and TRBJ2-7; perhaps D is TRBD1 or TRBD2 (5 bases each). This CDR3 is 15 amino acids long. CDR1 and CDR2 (germline): SGHAT, FQDESV (reference sequence). Trimming removed 3 bases at V and 6 bases at J, with 18 bases between. The CDR3: CASSFGGHGTGEQYF. In DNA form, the CDR3 reads TGTGCCAGCAGCTTTGGAGGTCACGGGACGGGCGAGCAGTACTTC.

The J gene is TRBJ2-3, the V gene TRBV7-2, with D tentatively TRBD1 or TRBD2 (6 bases each). The CDR3 loop spans 14 amino acids. The germline CDR1 and CDR2 sequences are SGHTA and FQGNSA. Trimming stripped 5 bases from V and 2 bases from J, with 11 bases between. DNA for the CDR3: TGTGCCAGCAGCCGGGGGCTAAACACAGATACGCAGTATTTT. Protein sequence: CASSRGLNTDTQYF.

This clone has only a few counts. The gene calls are TRBV19 and TRBJ1-5; D may be TRBD1 (5 bases). Germline-derived CDR1 and CDR2 are LNHDA and SQIVND (reference sequence). CDR3 size: 13 residues. V lost 4 bases and J 4 bases, leaving 8 bases between the germline ends. CDR3 region: CASSTDRNQPQHF. The CDR3 bases are TGTGCCAGTAGTACTGACAGAAATCAGCCCCAGCATTTT.

The genes are TRBV13 and TRBJ2-7; D not certain. The CDR3 totals 12 residues. CDR1 is PRHDT and CDR2 is FYEKMQ in the germline V gene (reference sequence). With 2 bases removed from V and 4 bases from J, the gap between germline ends came to 6 bases. CDR3 sequence: CASSLSMYEQYF. The DNA of the CDR3 is TGTGCCAGCAGCTTAAGTATGTACGAGCAGTACTTC.

On this clone: The sample holds other DNA sequences that translate to the same CDR3. The chain joins TRBV18 to TRBJ2-7; no firm D call. Trimming pared 3 bases from V and 0 bases from J, leaving 3 bases between. CDR1 is KGHSH, CDR2 LQKENI, per germline. CDR3 size: 12 residues. CDR3 coding DNA: TGTGCCAGCTCACCTCTCTCCTACGAGCAGTACTTC. This sequence encodes CASSPLSYEQYF.

The V gene is TRBV29-1, the J gene TRBJ2-3; 7 positions agree with TRBD2. The V gene's germline CDR1 is SQVTM and CDR2 ANQGSEA. The CDR3 contains 15 residues. The J segment lost 4 bases and the V segment lost 3 bases, leaving 10 bases of the junction unmatched. CDR3 DNA sequence: TGCAGCGTTGAGGGGTGGGAGGGCCCTGCAGATACGCAGTATTTT. Protein sequence: CSVEGWEGPADTQYF.

This clone has a single count. This rearrangement joins TRBV6-5 to TRBJ2-3; 7 bases agree with TRBD2. J was trimmed by 1 base and V by 0 bases; bases with no gene match: 4. The length of the CDR3 is 16 residues. In germline, CDR1 is MNHEY, CDR2 SVGAGI. CDR3 DNA sequence: TGTGCCAGCAGTTACTCGAGGAGCGGGGGCACAGATACGCAGTATTTT. Translating gives CASSYSRSGGTDTQYF.

This rearrangement joins TRBV7-9 to TRBJ1-4; D is perhaps TRBD1 (6 bases). In germline, CDR1 is SEHNR, CDR2 FQNEAQ (reference sequence). CDR3 length: 16 amino acids. Trimming stripped 5 bases from V and 6 bases from J, with 19 bases between. CDR3 nucleotides: TGTGCCAGCAGCGCCCTCGGACAGAATGTTTATGAAAAACTGTTTTTT. It is translated as CASSALGQNVYEKLFF.

In this sample, this clone turned up many times. This sample includes further DNA sequences coding for the same CDR3. J is TRBJ1-2 and V is TRBV10-1, with D possibly being TRBD1 (5 bases). V was clipped by 0 bases and J by 5 bases, with 19 bases between them. The germline gives CDR1 WNHNN, CDR2 SYGVQD (reference sequence). This CDR3 spans 17 amino acids. CDR3 nucleotides: TGCGCCAGCAGTGAGTCTGGGCCAGGGAGGCGTGGATATGGCTACACCTTC. This translates into CASSESGPGRRGYGYTF.

This clone was seen ten or more times. The rearrangement links TRBV7-9 to TRBJ1-3; 9 positions match TRBD1. The trim removed 6 bases at V and 7 bases at J, leaving 4 bases unmatched. The CDR3 covers 13 residues. Germline lookup yields CDR1 SEHNR and CDR2 FQNEAQ (reference sequence). CDR3 residues: CASSSDRGNTIYF. Here the CDR3 DNA reads TGTGCCAGCAGTTCCGACAGGGGGAACACCATATATTTT.

This clone was observed many times. This chain joins TRBV11-2 and TRBJ2-2, with D perhaps matching TRBD1 (5 bases). Trimming took off 2 bases at V and 3 bases at J, with 13 bases between the two ends. The CDR3 is 16 residues long. Germline V CDR1 and CDR2: SGHAT, FQNNGV. CDR3 region: CASSLNPGRDTGELFF. The CDR3 DNA reads as TGTGCCAGCAGCTTAAACCCAGGCAGGGACACCGGGGAGCTGTTTTTT.

The rearrangement uses TRBV7-9 and TRBJ2-7, with D tentatively TRBD1 (5 bases). Per the germline V gene, CDR1 is SEHNR and CDR2 is FQNEAQ (reference sequence). V was cut by 5 bases and J by 2 bases, with 13 bases left in between. The CDR3 spans 14 residues. CDR3 bases: TGTGCCAGCAGCGCCCAGGGTCCCCCCTACGAGCAGTACTTC. The encoded protein is CASSAQGPPYEQYF.